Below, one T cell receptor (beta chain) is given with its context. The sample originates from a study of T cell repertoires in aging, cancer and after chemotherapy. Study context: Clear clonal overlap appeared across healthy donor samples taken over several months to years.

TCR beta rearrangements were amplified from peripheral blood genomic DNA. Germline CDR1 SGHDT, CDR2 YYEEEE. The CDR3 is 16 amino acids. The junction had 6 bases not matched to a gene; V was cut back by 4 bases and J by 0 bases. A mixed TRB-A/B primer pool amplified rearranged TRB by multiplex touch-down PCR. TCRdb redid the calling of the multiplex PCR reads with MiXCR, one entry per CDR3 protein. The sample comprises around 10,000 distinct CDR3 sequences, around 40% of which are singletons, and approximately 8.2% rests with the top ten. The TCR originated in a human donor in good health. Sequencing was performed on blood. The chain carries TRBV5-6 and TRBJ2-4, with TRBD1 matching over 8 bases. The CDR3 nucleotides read TGTGCCAGCAGCCCACAGGGGGGAGTAGCCAAAAACATTCAGTACTTC. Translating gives CASSPQGGVAKNIQYF.